This T cell receptor (beta chain) was observed in a study of shared clonotypes between healthy human individuals. Study-level results: Specimens sampled were limited to blood, with tissue repertoires likely differing.

CDR1 is MGHRA, CDR2 YSYEKL, per germline. The CDR3 runs to 20 residues. The V end was cut by 0 bases, the J end by 6 bases, with 30 bases between. Points on this clone: Its specificity is not known.

Sequencing used immunoSEQ multiplex PCR; TCRdb keeps in-frame clones, though not all of them. Among about 580,000 clones, about 98% were seen once, and the ten largest hold approximately 0.3%. Terminally differentiated effector memory CD45RA+ cells were excluded from the naive CD8 cells, which were CD45RO-negative and positively selected for CCR7. This chain links TRBV4-1 with TRBJ2-7; D is possibly TRBD2 (9 bases). The TCR originated in a man in his thirties or forties in good health. Sequencing input: naive CD8+ T cells sorted from blood. CDR3 DNA sequence: TGCGCCAGCAGCCAAGATGGCGACAGGGGAACAGTAGCGGGAGATGTCGAGCAGTACTTC. It yields the protein CASSQDGDRGTVAGDVEQYF.